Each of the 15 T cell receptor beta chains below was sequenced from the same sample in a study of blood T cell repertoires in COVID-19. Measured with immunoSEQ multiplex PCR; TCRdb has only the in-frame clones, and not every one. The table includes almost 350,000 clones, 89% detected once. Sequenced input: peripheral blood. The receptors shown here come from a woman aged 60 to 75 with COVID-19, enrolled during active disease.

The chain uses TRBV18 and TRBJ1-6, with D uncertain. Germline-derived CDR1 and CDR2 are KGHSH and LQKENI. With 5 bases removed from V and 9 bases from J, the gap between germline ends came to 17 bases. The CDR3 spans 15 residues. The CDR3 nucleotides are TGTGCCAGCTCATCCGATTCCTTATCGGGTTCACCCCTCCACTTT. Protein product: CASSSDSLSGSPLHF.

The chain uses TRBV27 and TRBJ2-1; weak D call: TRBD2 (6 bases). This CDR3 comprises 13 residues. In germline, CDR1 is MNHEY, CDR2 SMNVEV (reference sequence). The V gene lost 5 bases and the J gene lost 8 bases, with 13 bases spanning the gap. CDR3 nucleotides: TGTGCCAGCAGTACCCGACTAGTTGATGAGCAGTTCTTC. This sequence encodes CASSTRLVDEQFF.

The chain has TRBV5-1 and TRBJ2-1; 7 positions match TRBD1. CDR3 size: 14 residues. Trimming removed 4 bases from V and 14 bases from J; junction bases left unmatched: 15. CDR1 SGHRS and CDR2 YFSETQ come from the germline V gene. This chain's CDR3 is CASSPRTGTEEEFF. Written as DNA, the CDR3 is TGCGCCAGCAGCCCTAGGACAGGAACTGAGGAGGAGTTCTTC.

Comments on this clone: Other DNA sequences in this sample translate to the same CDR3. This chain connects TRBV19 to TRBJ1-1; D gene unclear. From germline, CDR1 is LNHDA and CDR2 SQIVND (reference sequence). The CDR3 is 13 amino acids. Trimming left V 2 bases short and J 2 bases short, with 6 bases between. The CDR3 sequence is CASSISGNTEAFF. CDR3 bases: TGTGCCAGTAGTATATCAGGCAACACTGAAGCTTTCTTT.

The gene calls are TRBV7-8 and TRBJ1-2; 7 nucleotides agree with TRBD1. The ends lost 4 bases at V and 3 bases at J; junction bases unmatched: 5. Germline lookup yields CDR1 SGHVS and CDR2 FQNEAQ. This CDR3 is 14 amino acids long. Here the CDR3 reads CASSSDRTYYGYTF. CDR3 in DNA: TGTGCCAGCAGCTCGGACAGGACCTACTATGGCTACACCTTC.

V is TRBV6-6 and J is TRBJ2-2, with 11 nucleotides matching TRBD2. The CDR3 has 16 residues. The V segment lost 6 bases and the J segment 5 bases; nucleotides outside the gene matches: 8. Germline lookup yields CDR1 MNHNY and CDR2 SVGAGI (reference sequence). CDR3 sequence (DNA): TGTGCCAGCAGCCCTATAGCGGGGGGGCGTACCGGGGAGCTGTTTTTT. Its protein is CASSPIAGGRTGELFF.

The DNA of the CDR3 is TGTGCCAGTAGTAGATCGCTGGACAGCATTCGCACAGATACGCAGTATTTT. Encoded protein: CASSRSLDSIRTDTQYF. The chain couples TRBV19 to TRBJ2-3; TRBD1 is a possible D gene (6 bases). V lost 4 bases, J lost 1 base, and 18 bases lay in between. Germline-derived CDR1 and CDR2 are LNHDA and SQIVND (reference sequence). This CDR3 has 17 residues.

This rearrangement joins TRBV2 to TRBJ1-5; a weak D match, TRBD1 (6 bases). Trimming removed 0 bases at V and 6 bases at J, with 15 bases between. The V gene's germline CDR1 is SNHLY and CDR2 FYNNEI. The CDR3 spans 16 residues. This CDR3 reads CASSEAGGGAGQPQHF. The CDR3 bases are TGTGCCAGCAGTGAAGCGGGTGGGGGGGCAGGTCAGCCCCAGCATTTT.

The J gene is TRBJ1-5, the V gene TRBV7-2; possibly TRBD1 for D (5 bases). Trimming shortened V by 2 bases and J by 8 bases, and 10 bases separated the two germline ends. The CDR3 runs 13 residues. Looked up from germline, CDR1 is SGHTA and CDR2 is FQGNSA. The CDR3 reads CASSLIQGEPQHF. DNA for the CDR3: TGTGCCAGCAGCTTAATTCAGGGTGAGCCCCAGCATTTT.

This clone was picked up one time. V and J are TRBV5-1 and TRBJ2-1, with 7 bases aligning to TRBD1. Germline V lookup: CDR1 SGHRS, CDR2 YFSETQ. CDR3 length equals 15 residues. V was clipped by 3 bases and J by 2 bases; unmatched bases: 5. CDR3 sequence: CASSSTGTAYNEQFF. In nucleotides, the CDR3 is TGCGCCAGCAGCTCGACCGGGACAGCCTACAATGAGCAGTTCTTC.

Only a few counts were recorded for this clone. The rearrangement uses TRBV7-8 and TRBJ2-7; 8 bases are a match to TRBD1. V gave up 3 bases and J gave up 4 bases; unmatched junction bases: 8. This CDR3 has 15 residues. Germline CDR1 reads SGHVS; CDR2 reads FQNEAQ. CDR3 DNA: TGTGCCAGCAGCTTTTTCGCAGGGGGCGGATACGAGCAGTACTTC. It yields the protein CASSFFAGGGYEQYF.

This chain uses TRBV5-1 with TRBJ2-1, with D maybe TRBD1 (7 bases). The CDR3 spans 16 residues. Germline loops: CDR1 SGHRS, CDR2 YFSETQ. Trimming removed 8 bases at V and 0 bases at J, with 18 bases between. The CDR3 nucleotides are TGCGCCAGTTGCCCAGGGGGGCTTAGCTCCTACAATGAGCAGTTCTTC. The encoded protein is CASCPGGLSSYNEQFF.

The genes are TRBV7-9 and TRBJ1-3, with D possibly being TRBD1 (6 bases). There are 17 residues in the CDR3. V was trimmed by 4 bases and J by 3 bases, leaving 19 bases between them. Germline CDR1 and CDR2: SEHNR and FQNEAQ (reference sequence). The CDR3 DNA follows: TGTGCCAGCAGCTGGGGGCCCGGCGGGGGGCATGGAAACACCATATATTTT. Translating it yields CASSWGPGGGHGNTIYF.

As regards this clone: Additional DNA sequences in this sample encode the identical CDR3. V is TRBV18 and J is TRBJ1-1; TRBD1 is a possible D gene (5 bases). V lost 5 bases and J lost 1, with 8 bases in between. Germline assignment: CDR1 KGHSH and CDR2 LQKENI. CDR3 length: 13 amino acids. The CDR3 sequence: CASSSDRNTEAFF. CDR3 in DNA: TGTGCCAGCTCAAGTGACAGGAACACTGAAGCTTTCTTT.

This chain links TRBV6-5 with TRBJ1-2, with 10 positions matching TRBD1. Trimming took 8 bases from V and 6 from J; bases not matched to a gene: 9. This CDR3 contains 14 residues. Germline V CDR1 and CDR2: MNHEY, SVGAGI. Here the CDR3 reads CASGNRDRGDGYTF. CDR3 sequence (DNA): TGTGCCAGCGGGAACCGGGACAGGGGAGATGGCTACACCTTC.